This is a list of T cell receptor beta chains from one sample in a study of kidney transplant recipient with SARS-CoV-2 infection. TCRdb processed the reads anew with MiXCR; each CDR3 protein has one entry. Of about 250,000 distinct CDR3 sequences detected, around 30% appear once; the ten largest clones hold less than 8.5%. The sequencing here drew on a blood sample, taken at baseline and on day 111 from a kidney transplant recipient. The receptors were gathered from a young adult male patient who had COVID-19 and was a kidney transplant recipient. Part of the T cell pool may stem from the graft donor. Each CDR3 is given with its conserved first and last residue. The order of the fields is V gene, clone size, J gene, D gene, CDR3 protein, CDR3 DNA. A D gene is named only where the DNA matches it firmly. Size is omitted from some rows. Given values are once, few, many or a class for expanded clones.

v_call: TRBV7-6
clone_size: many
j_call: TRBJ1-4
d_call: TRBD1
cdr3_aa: CASSYAAGTGNEKLFF
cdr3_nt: TGTGCCAGCAGCTACGCGGCCGGGACAGGAAATGAAAAACTGTTTTTT

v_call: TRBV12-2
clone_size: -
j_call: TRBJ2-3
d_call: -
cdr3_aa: CASRLAGEKLAISTDTQYF
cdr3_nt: TGTGCAAGTCGCTTAGCCGGGGAAAAACTAGCGATTAGCACAGATACGCAGTATTTT

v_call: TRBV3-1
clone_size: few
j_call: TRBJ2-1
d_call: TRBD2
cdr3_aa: CASSLLTSGRVNEQFF
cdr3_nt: TGTGCCAGCAGCCTCCTGACTAGCGGGAGGGTAAATGAGCAGTTCTTC

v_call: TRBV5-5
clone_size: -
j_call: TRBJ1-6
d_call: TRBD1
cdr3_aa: CASSFQGTENSPPHF
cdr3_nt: TGTGCCAGCAGCTTTCAGGGGACAGAGAATTCACCCCCCCACTTT

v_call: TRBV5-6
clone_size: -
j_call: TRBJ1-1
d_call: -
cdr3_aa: CASSFIHTEAFF
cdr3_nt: TGTGCCAGCAGCTTCATCCACACTGAAGCTTTCTTT

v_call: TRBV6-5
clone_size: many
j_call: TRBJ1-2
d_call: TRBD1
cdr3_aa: CASSYQGQTNAVNYGYTF
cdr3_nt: TGTGCCAGCAGTTACCAGGGACAGACAAACGCAGTTAACTATGGCTACACCTTC

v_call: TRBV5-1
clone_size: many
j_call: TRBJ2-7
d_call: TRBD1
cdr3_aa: CASSRDRESEQYF
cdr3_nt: TGCGCCAGCAGCCGGGACAGGGAGAGCGAGCAGTACTTC

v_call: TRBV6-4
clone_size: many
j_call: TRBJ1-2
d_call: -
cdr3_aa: CASSRAPSHGKTYGYTF
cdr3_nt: TGTGCCAGCAGTAGAGCTCCCTCACACGGAAAGACCTATGGCTACACCTTC

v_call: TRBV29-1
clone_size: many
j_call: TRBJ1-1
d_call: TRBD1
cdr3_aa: CSVGDSKNTEAFF
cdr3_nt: TGCAGCGTTGGGGACAGTAAGAACACTGAAGCTTTCTTT

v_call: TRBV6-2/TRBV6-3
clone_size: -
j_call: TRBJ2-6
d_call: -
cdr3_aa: CASSYSVSGANVLTF
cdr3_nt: TGTGCCAGCAGTTACTCGGTCTCTGGGGCCAACGTCCTGACTTTC

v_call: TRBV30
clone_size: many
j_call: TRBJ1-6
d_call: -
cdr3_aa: CAWEIGGSYNSPLHF
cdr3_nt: TGTGCCTGGGAAATCGGGGGATCCTATAATTCACCCCTCCACTTT

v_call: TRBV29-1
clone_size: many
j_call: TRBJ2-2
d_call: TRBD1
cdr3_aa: CSVRGTGGHSNTGELFF
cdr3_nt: TGCAGCGTTCGCGGGACAGGTGGGCATTCGAACACCGGGGAGCTGTTTTTT

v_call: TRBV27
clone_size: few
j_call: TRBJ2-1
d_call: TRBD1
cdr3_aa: CASSPLDWRFGTGAVLEQFF
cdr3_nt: TGTGCCAGCAGTCCACTGGATTGGAGGTTTGGGACAGGGGCGGTTCTGGAGCAGTTCTTC

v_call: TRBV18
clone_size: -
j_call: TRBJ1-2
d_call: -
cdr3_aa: CASSSVWDIWKTYGYTF
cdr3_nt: TGTGCCAGCTCATCCGTCTGGGACATTTGGAAGACCTATGGCTACACCTTC

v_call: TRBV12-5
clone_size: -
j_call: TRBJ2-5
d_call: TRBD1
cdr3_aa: CASGPDRGGETQYF
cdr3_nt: TGTGCTAGTGGTCCGGACAGGGGTGGCGAGACCCAGTACTTC

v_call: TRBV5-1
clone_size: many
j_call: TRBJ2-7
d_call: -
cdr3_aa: CASSLGNRDSYEQYF
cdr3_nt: TGCGCCAGCAGCCTCGGGAACAGGGATTCCTACGAGCAGTACTTC

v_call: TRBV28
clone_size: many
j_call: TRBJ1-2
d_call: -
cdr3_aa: CASRPGRYGYTF
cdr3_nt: TGTGCCAGCAGGCCAGGAAGGTATGGCTACACCTTC